The clone carrying this T cell receptor (beta chain) was counted between two and nine times. As yet, its antigen is unknown. The source material, RNA transcripts, was used to amplify TCR beta CDR3 regions. In the first-round RT-PCR of the TCR CDR3, the HTBI primer set was used. Using its own MiXCR run on the multiplex PCR reads, TCRdb lists one record per CDR3 protein. The sample holds about 290,000 distinct CDR3 sequences, 13% seen once. The entry originates in a study of T cells in Graves' hyperthyroidism and ophthalmopathy. Whole-study results and caveats: The model identified upcoming ophthalmopathy a median about six months ahead of onset.

The sample was blood. The sequence was collected from a woman aged 25 to 39 with Graves' hyperthyroidism that later progressed to Graves' ophthalmopathy.

CDR3 sequence reads: CASSLTTSGESYEQYF. The CDR3 bases are TGTGCCAGCTCATTAACGACTAGCGGGGAATCCTACGAGCAGTACTTC. The chain links TRBV18 to TRBJ2-7; 11 nucleotides line up with TRBD2. This CDR3 has 16 residues. After removal of 5 bases from V and 1 base from J, the junction contained 7 bases not matched to a gene. The V gene's germline CDR1 is KGHSH and CDR2 LQKENI.